Each of the 24 T cell receptor beta chains below was sequenced from the same sample in a study of blood T cell repertoires in COVID-19. The protocol was immunoSEQ multiplex PCR, while the TCRdb copy is restricted to in-frame clones and leaves out a portion. This sample carries around 200,000 clones, 65% to 85% of them seen once, and the ten largest clones take over 7%. The sample comprised PBMCs or T cells enriched from blood (not recorded which). The receptors come from a woman in her thirties or forties with acute COVID-19.

The chain couples TRBV6-1 to TRBJ2-7, with D uncertain. CDR1 is MNHNS and CDR2 is SASEGT in the germline V gene. V was trimmed by 3 bases and J by 0 bases, leaving 9 bases between them. The CDR3 consists of 14 residues. The CDR3 nucleotides are TGTGCCAGCAGTGAGGCAGGTCTCTCCTACGAGCAGTACTTC. This encodes CASSEAGLSYEQYF.

This chain connects TRBV28 to TRBJ2-7; TRBD1 aligns across 7 bases. Germline CDR1 MDHEN, CDR2 SYDVKM. This CDR3 is built from 15 residues. Trimming cost V 3 bases and J 4 bases; bases outside gene matches: 9. CDR3 nucleotides: TGTGCCAGCAGTTTTGCCGGCGACAGGGCTTACGAGCAGTACTTC. It codes for CASSFAGDRAYEQYF. Variable domain in full (rest from reference TRBV28 and TRBJ2-7): DVKVTQSSRYLVKRTGEKVFLECVQDMDHENMFWYRQDPGLGLRLIYFSYDVKMKEKGDIPEGYSVSREKKERFSLILESASTNQTSMYLCASSFAGDRAYEQYFGPGTRLTVT.

This clone was picked up a small number of times. The rearrangement uses TRBV9 and TRBJ1-1, with D perhaps TRBD1 (6 bases). The V and J ends lost 4 bases and 5 bases respectively, with 12 bases between them. The CDR3 totals 13 residues. Germline V gene lookup returns CDR1 SGDLS and CDR2 YYNGEE. The CDR3 protein is CASSTGTGTEAFF. CDR3 nucleotide sequence: TGTGCCAGCAGCACAGGGACCGGGACTGAAGCTTTCTTT.

The V and J genes are TRBV7-9 and TRBJ1-1, with a tentative D call TRBD1 (5 bases). The CDR3 length is 15 residues. CDR1 is SEHNR, CDR2 FQNEAQ, per germline (reference sequence). Trimming cost V 0 bases and J 4 bases, with 12 bases left between them. CDR3 sequence: CASSLARRGTTEAFF. In DNA, the CDR3 is TGTGCCAGCAGCTTAGCGCGTCGGGGGACCACTGAAGCTTTCTTT.

The rearrangement joins TRBV27 to TRBJ2-7; D unclear. The CDR3 is 15 residues long. The germline CDR1 and CDR2 sequences are MNHEY and SMNVEV (reference sequence). Deletions cut 6 bases from V and 0 bases from J, with 15 bases between. The CDR3 loop is CASSQRLLSSYEQYF. The CDR3 region has the DNA TGTGCCAGCAGCCAAAGATTATTGAGCTCCTACGAGCAGTACTTC.

This chain links TRBV5-5 with TRBJ2-5; 8 positions agree with TRBD1. Trimming removed 4 bases from V and 1 base from J; junction bases left unmatched: 15. The CDR3 covers 18 residues. Germline CDR1 reads SGHKS; CDR2 reads YYEKEE (reference sequence). CDR3 loop: CASSLRQGPKIRQETQYF. The CDR3 DNA reads TGTGCCAGCAGCCTTAGACAGGGGCCCAAGATTCGCCAAGAGACCCAGTACTTC.

The chain carries TRBV24-1 and TRBJ2-1; D is ambiguous. Germline assignment: CDR1 KGHDR and CDR2 SFDVKD. V was clipped by 10 bases and J by 4 bases, with 16 bases between them. There are 14 residues in the CDR3. The CDR3 loop reads CATSRPGGYNEQFF. The CDR3 DNA follows: TGTGCCACGAGTAGACCGGGTGGTTACAATGAGCAGTTCTTC.

The V gene is TRBV7-9, the J gene TRBJ2-7; 7 bases are a match to TRBD1. CDR3 length equals 14 residues. In germline, CDR1 is SEHNR, CDR2 FQNEAQ (reference sequence). V shed 4 bases, J shed 5 bases, and the junction held 8 bases outside the gene matches. CDR3 DNA: TGTGCCAGCAGCTACTTCGACAGGGAACACGAGCAGTACTTC. It encodes CASSYFDREHEQYF.

The chain is built from TRBV9 and TRBJ2-7; 7 nucleotides line up with TRBD2. Unmatched junction bases numbered 9, after V lost 0 bases and J lost 0 bases. There are 17 residues in the CDR3. Germline-derived CDR1 and CDR2 are SGDLS and YYNGEE. CDR3 bases: TGTGCCAGCAGCGTAGTCCGGAGGTGGGACTACTCCTACGAGCAGTACTTC. The encoded protein is CASSVVRRWDYSYEQYF.

The chain recombines TRBV5-5 with TRBJ2-5, with D maybe TRBD2 (6 bases). CDR1 and CDR2 from the germline V gene are SGHKS and YYEKEE (reference sequence). CDR3 size: 14 residues. V gave up 3 bases and J gave up 2 bases, with 11 bases separating them. In DNA form, the CDR3 reads TGTGCCAGCAGCTGGGTCGGGACTCAAGAGACCCAGTACTTC. This codes for CASSWVGTQETQYF. Full variable domain (missing parts from reference TRBV5-5 and TRBJ2-5): DAGVTQSPTHLIKTRGQQVTLRCSPISGHKSVSWYQQVLGQGPQFIFQYYEKEERGRGNFPDRFSARQFPNYSSELNVNALLLGDSALYLCASSWVGTQETQYFGPGTRLLVL.

The CDR3 nucleotides are TGTGCCAGCAGCCCTTACCCGGAAGCGGGAGACGGAAATGAGCAGTTCTTC. Amino acid sequence: CASSPYPEAGDGNEQFF. V usage is TRBV28 and J usage is TRBJ2-1, with 8 bases matching TRBD2. The length of the CDR3 is 17 residues. The trim removed 6 bases at V and 7 bases at J, leaving 17 bases unmatched. The V gene's germline CDR1 is MDHEN and CDR2 SYDVKM.

This clone was detected only a few times. This sequence joins TRBV28 and TRBJ1-5, with D possibly TRBD1 on 5 matching bases. Germline values: CDR1 MDHEN, CDR2 SYDVKM. V lost 6 bases to trimming and J lost 2 bases, with 17 bases between them. CDR3 length: 16 residues. This CDR3 is CASSSTDGGGNQPQHF. The CDR3 DNA reads as TGTGCCAGCAGCTCCACTGACGGGGGGGGCAATCAGCCCCAGCATTTT.

This clone is a singleton in its sample. The rearrangement uses TRBV9 and TRBJ1-4; tentative D call: TRBD1 (6 bases). The CDR3 runs to 15 residues. Trimming took 4 bases from V and 7 from J, leaving 17 bases between them. From germline, CDR1 is SGDLS and CDR2 YYNGEE. CDR3 DNA: TGTGCCAGCAGCCTCCAAGGGGGGGTTAGTGAAAAACTGTTTTTT. Its translation is CASSLQGGVSEKLFF.

CDR3 sequence (DNA): TGTGCCAGCAGCTTAGCACAGGGTACCCGGGAGACCCAGTACTTC. It translates to CASSLAQGTRETQYF. The V gene is TRBV7-9, the J gene TRBJ2-5; D may be TRBD1 (6 bases). Trimming shortened V by 0 bases and J by 5 bases, and 13 bases separated the two germline ends. The V gene's germline CDR1 is SEHNR and CDR2 FQNEAQ (reference sequence). There are 15 residues in the CDR3.

The V gene is TRBV7-3, the J gene TRBJ2-1; weak D call: TRBD2 (6 bases). From germline, CDR1 is SGHTA and CDR2 FQGTGA. This CDR3 has 16 residues. With 1 base removed from V and 7 bases from J, the gap between germline ends came to 17 bases. The CDR3 DNA is TGTGCCAGCAGCTTAAGCGGGGCAGGGCGGTGGAATGAGCAGTTCTTC. This codes for CASSLSGAGRWNEQFF.

V usage is TRBV12-3 or TRBV12-4 and J usage is TRBJ2-5; D possibly corresponds to TRBD1 (6 bases). The CDR3 extends over 12 amino acids. V dropped 4 bases and J dropped 3 bases, with 6 bases sitting between them. The CDR3 DNA reads as TGTGCCAGCAGTTCAGGGGAAGAGACCCAGTACTTC. This sequence encodes CASSSGEETQYF.

This clone was picked up one time. The chain couples TRBV19 to TRBJ1-2; D is possibly TRBD1 (5 bases). The CDR3 is 12 amino acids. Germline CDR1 and CDR2: LNHDA and SQIVND (reference sequence). Trimming shortened V by 5 bases and J by 7 bases, and 11 bases separated the two germline ends. CDR3 DNA sequence: TGTGCCAGTAGTCGGCAGGGAAGTGGCTACACCTTC. As protein: CASSRQGSGYTF.

The genes are TRBV7-2 and TRBJ1-2; TRBD1 matches 10 bases. J gave up 14 bases and V 5 bases, and 11 bases lay outside the gene matches. The CDR3 is 13 residues long. CDR1 and CDR2 (germline): SGHTA, FQGNSA. CDR3 DNA: TGTGCCAGCAGCCAAAGGGGACAGGGGATAAGGACCTTC. Protein sequence: CASSQRGQGIRTF.

The chain carries TRBV20-1 and TRBJ1-1, with D unclear. The CDR3 has 10 amino acids. Germline V gene sequence: CDR1 DFQATT, CDR2 SNEGSKA (reference sequence). The V and J ends lost 6 bases and 6 bases respectively, with 8 bases between them. This CDR3 is CSAGGAEAFF. DNA for the CDR3: TGCAGTGCCGGCGGAGCTGAAGCTTTCTTT.

The count of this clone is one. This chain links TRBV25-1 with TRBJ1-1, with D possibly TRBD1 on 6 matching bases. Trimming cost V 2 bases and J 4 bases, with 11 bases left between them. The CDR3 sequence is 14 residues long. The germline V gene has CDR1 MGHDK and CDR2 SYGVNS. DNA for the CDR3: TGTGCCAGCAGTGAACAGGGGTTCGGCACTGAAGCTTTCTTT. As protein: CASSEQGFGTEAFF.

This clone was picked up one time. The chain combines TRBV28 with TRBJ1-5, with 9 bases that match TRBD1. CDR1 MDHEN and CDR2 SYDVKM come from the germline V gene. The V and J ends lost 8 bases and 6 bases, in that order; junction bases with no gene match: 14. CDR3 length: 16 amino acids. The CDR3: CASGGTGGLGSQPQHF. CDR3 coding DNA: TGTGCCAGCGGCGGCACAGGGGGCTTGGGGAGTCAGCCCCAGCATTTT.

Only one count was recorded for this clone. The V gene is TRBV5-4, the J gene TRBJ1-4, with 11 bases aligning to TRBD1. The V segment lost 3 bases and the J segment 2 bases; nucleotides outside the gene matches: 3. There are 16 residues in the CDR3. The germline V gene has CDR1 SGHNT and CDR2 YYREEE (reference sequence). CDR3 amino acids: CASSSGQGVTNEKLFF. The CDR3 DNA sequence: TGTGCCAGCAGCTCGGGACAGGGGGTGACTAATGAAAAACTGTTTTTT.

The sample holds a few counts of this clone. This chain uses TRBV5-6 with TRBJ1-2; TRBD1 agrees at 8 bases. The CDR3 consists of 15 residues. In germline, CDR1 is SGHDT, CDR2 YYEEEE. Trimming at V came to 0 bases and at J to 3 bases, leaving 4 bases not matched to a gene. In DNA form, the CDR3 reads TGTGCCAGCAGCTTGGAGGGGACAGGTCACTATGGCTACACCTTC. It codes for CASSLEGTGHYGYTF. The whole variable domain, filled in from reference TRBV5-6 and TRBJ1-2, reads DAGVTQSPTHLIKTRGQQVTLRCSPKSGHDTVSWYQQALGQGPQFIFQYYEEEERQRGNFPDRFSGHQFPNYSSELNVNALLLGDSALYLCASSLEGTGHYGYTFGSGTRLTVV.

A single count supports this clone. The chain recombines TRBV3-1 (or the pseudogene TRBV3-2) with TRBJ1-4; 7 bases map to TRBD1. With V trimmed by 1 base and J by 7 bases, 6 bases remained unmatched. Germline CDR1 is LGHDT and CDR2 is YNNKEL (reference sequence). This CDR3 is built from 15 residues. CDR3 residues: CASSQGKGAGEKLFF. CDR3 bases: TGTGCCAGCAGCCAAGGGAAGGGGGCGGGTGAAAAACTGTTTTTT.